This T cell receptor beta chain was obtained from a study of cytomegalovirus exposure and HLA in healthy donors. Study-level information: An earlier analysis identified 100 million to 130 million unique TCR beta sequences in some 180 million T cells. From HLA-typed donors, an early data release held about 85 million unique TCRs.

In nominal health when sampled, donors likely had unrecorded immune exposures nonetheless. Study conclusions and caveats: A later analysis found TCR association rates differed by HLA locus, highest for DRB1 and lowest for HLA-C.

A multiplex PCR was run with 60 Vbeta primers and 13 Jbeta primers. The table came from immunoSEQ multiplex PCR; TCRdb's copy has only in-frame clones and leaves some out. This table holds approximately 150,000 clones, roughly 9.4% found once. Comment on this clone: The antigen is unknown.

The clonotype originates from a male donor in good health and CMV-seronegative. Sequencing input: PBMCs.

As DNA, the CDR3 is TGTGCCAGCAGCTCTACGTGGGACAGGATTAACTATGGCTACACCTTC. Translated: CASSSTWDRINYGYTF. The genes are TRBV4-2 and TRBJ1-2, with 8 bases fitting TRBD1. V was pared by 5 bases and J by 1 base, with 9 bases of the junction left unmatched. Germline values: CDR1 LGHNA, CDR2 YNFKEQ. This CDR3 comprises 16 residues.